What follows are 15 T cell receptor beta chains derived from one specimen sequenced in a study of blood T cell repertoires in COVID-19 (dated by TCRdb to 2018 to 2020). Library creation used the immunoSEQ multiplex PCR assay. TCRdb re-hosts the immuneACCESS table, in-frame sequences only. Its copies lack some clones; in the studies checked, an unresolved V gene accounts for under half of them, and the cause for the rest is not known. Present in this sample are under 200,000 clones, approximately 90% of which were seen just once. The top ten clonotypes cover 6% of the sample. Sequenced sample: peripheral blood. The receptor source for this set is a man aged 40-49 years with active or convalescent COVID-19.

The CDR3 bases are TGTGCCAGTAGTACCCAGGGGGCTGAAGCTTTCTTT. It codes for CASSTQGAEAFF. This chain connects TRBV19 to TRBJ1-1; 7 bases line up with TRBD1. This CDR3 has 12 amino acids. Germline CDR1 is LNHDA and CDR2 is SQIVND (reference sequence). With V trimmed by 4 bases and J by 6 bases, 2 bases remained unmatched.

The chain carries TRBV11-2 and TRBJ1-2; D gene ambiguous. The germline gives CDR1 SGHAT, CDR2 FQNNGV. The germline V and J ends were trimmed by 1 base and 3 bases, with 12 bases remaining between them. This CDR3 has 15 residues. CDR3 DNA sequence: TGTGCCAGCAGCTTAGCAGGTGCAACGGACTATGGCTACACCTTC. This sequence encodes CASSLAGATDYGYTF.

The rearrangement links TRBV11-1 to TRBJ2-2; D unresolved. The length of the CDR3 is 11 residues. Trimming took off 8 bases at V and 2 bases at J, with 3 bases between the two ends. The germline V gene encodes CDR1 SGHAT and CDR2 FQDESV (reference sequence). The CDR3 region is CASLNTGELFF. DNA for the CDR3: TGTGCCAGCCTAAACACCGGGGAGCTGTTTTTT.

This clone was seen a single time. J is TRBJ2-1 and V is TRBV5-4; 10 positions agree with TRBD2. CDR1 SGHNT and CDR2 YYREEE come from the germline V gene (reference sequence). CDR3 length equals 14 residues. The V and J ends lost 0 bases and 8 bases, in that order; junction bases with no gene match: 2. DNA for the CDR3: TGTGCCAGCAGCTTGGTCAGCGGGAGGGATGAGCAGTTCTTC. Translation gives CASSLVSGRDEQFF.

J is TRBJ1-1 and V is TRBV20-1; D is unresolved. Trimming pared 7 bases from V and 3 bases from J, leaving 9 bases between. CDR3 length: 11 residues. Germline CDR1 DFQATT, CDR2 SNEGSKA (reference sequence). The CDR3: CSVPQDTEAFF. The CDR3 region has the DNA TGCAGTGTTCCTCAGGACACTGAAGCTTTCTTT.

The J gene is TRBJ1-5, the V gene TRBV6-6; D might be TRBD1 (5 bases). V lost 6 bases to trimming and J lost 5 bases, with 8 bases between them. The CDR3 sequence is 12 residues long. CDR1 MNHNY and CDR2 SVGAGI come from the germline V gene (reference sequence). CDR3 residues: CASRQGDQPQHF. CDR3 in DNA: TGTGCCAGCAGGCAGGGCGATCAGCCCCAGCATTTT.

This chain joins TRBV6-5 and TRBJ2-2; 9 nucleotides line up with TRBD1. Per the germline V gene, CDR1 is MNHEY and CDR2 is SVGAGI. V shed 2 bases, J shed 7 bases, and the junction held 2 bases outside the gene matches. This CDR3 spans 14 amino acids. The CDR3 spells CASSYTGGLGELFF. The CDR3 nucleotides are TGTGCCAGCAGTTACACAGGGGGCCTCGGGGAGCTGTTTTTT.

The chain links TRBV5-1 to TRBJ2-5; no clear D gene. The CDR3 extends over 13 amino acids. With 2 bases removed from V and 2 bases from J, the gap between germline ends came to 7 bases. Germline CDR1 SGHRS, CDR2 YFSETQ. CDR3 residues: CASSFSDQETQYF. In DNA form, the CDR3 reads TGCGCCAGCAGCTTCAGTGATCAAGAGACCCAGTACTTC. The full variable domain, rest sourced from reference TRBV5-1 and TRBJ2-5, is KAGVTQTPRYLIKTRGQQVTLSCSPISGHRSVSWYQQTPGQGLQFLFEYFSETQRNKGNFPGRFSGRQFSNSRSEMNVSTLELGDSALYLCASSFSDQETQYFGPGTRLLVL.

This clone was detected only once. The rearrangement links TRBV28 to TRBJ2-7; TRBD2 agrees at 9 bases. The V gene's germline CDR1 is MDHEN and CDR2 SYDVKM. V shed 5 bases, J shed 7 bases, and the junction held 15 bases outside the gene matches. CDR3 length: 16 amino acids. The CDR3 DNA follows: TGTGCCAGCAGTCCCGTTAGCGGGAGCCGGAGTGCGGAGCAGTACTTC. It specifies CASSPVSGSRSAEQYF.

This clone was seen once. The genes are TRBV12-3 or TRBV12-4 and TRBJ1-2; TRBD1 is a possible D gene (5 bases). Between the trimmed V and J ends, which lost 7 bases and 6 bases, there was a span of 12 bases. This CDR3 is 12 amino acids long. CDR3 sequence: CASIGRGNGYTF. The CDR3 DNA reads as TGTGCCAGCATAGGGAGGGGAAATGGCTACACCTTC.

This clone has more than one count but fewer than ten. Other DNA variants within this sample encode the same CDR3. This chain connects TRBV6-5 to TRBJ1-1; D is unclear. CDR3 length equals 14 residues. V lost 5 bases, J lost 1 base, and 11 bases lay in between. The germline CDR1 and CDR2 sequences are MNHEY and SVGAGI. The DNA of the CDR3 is TGTGCCAGCAGTACCACGGGTGGGAACACTGAAGCTTTCTTT. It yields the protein CASSTTGGNTEAFF.

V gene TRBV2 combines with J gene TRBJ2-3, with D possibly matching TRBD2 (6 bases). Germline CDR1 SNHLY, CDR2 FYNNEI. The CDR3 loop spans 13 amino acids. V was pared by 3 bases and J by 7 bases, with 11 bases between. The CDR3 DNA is TGTGCCAGCAGTGATCGTAGCGGCTATACGCAGTATTTT. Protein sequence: CASSDRSGYTQYF.

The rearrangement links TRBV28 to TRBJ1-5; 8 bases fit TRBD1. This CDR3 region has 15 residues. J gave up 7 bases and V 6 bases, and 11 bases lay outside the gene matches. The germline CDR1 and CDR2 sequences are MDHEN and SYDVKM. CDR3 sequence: CASRPTGGVGQPQHF. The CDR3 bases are TGTGCCAGCAGACCAACAGGGGGGGTAGGGCAGCCCCAGCATTTT.

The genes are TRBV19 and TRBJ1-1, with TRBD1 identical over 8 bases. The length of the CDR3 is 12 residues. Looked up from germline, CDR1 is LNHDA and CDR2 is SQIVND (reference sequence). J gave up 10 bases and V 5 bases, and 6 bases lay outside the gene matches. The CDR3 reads CASSLRQGRAFF. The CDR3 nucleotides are TGTGCCAGTAGTCTCAGACAGGGGAGAGCTTTCTTT.

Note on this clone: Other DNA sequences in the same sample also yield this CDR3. CDR3 loop: CASSPGGSGNTIYF. The CDR3 coding sequence is TGTGCCAGCAGCCCGGGGGGCTCTGGAAACACCATATATTTT. The J gene is TRBJ1-3, the V gene TRBV6-5, with D possibly TRBD1 on 5 matching bases. V lost 6 bases and J 0 bases, leaving 9 bases between the germline ends. The germline gives CDR1 MNHEY, CDR2 SVGAGI. CDR3 length equals 14 residues.